The 22 T cell receptor beta chains in this list originate from one sample, sequenced in a study of cytomegalovirus exposure and HLA in healthy donors. PCR primers comprised 60 Vbeta and 13 Jbeta primers. Sequenced by immunoSEQ multiplex PCR; TCRdb stores in-frame clones only, minus some. The repertoire holds fewer than 200,000 clones, roughly four fifths seen once, with 0.65% to 0.85% in the top ten. The material sequenced was PBMCs. Receptors originate from a female donor in good health and CMV-seronegative.

The CDR3 region is CASSFQPGQGNTDTQYF. The CDR3 coding sequence is TGTGCCAGCAGCTTCCAACCGGGACAGGGCAACACAGATACGCAGTATTTT. V and J are TRBV7-9 and TRBJ2-3; 9 bases fit TRBD1. The CDR3 has 17 residues. CDR1 and CDR2 from the germline V gene are SEHNR and FQNEAQ (reference sequence). The V and J ends lost 3 bases and 2 bases, in that order; junction bases with no gene match: 9.

V usage is TRBV6-5 and J usage is TRBJ1-1, with 7 bases fitting TRBD1. This CDR3 contains 13 residues. From germline, CDR1 is MNHEY and CDR2 SVGAGI. V lost 6 bases, J lost 3 bases, and 4 bases stayed unmatched. The chain's CDR3 is CASRLTGYTEAFF. CDR3 DNA: TGTGCCAGCAGACTGACAGGGTACACTGAAGCTTTCTTT.

The chain joins TRBV28 to TRBJ1-2; D is undetermined. This CDR3 spans 13 amino acids. Per the germline V gene, CDR1 is MDHEN and CDR2 is SYDVKM. Deletions cut 4 bases from V and 5 bases from J, with 11 bases between. The CDR3 here is CASSSYSIYGYTF. The CDR3 coding sequence is TGTGCCAGCAGTTCGTACAGCATTTATGGCTACACCTTC.

The sample holds a few counts of this clone. Different DNA sequences within this sample yield the same CDR3. The chain uses TRBV4-2 and TRBJ2-3, with 7 bases lining up with TRBD2. This CDR3 region has 16 residues. Trimming cost V 1 base and J 1 base; bases outside gene matches: 5. In germline, CDR1 is LGHNA, CDR2 YNFKEQ. CDR3: CASSQVPGGGTDTQYF. For the CDR3, the DNA is TGTGCCAGCAGCCAAGTTCCGGGAGGAGGCACAGATACGCAGTATTTT.

The chain combines TRBV6-5 with TRBJ1-1; D is undetermined. V lost 5 bases, J lost 4 bases, and 14 bases lay in between. The CDR3 has 14 residues. The V gene's germline CDR1 is MNHEY and CDR2 SVGAGI. CDR3 coding DNA: TGTGCCAGCAGTGACCCGGGAGTTCGCACTGAAGCTTTCTTT. It is translated as CASSDPGVRTEAFF.

Comment on this clone: One end of the junction does not line up with germline, which may come from a read error. V gene TRBV6-1 combines with J gene TRBJ2-7; 9 bases align to TRBD1. The CDR3 sequence is 16 residues long. Germline assignment: CDR1 MNHNS and CDR2 SASEGT. The CDR3 protein is CASREEPGQGFYEQYF. In DNA form, the CDR3 reads TGTGCCAGCAGAGAAGAGCCGGGACAGGGTTTCTACGAGCAGTACTTC.

CDR3 nucleotides: TGTGCCAGCAGTTACTTCCGCACAGGGGGTAATGAAAAACTGTTTTTT. As protein: CASSYFRTGGNEKLFF. The chain is built from TRBV6-6 and TRBJ1-4, with 8 bases identical to TRBD1. The CDR3 spans 16 residues. Germline CDR1 MNHNY, CDR2 SVGAGI (reference sequence). The V gene end was trimmed by 1 base and the J gene end by 4 bases; junction bases not matched to a gene: 5.

The chain couples TRBV7-9 to TRBJ1-2; D remains unclear. CDR3 length equals 15 residues. Germline loops: CDR1 SEHNR, CDR2 FQNEAQ (reference sequence). Trimming pared 5 bases from V and 7 bases from J, leaving 20 bases between. CDR3 region: CASSQTGSTTGGYTF. The CDR3 DNA is TGTGCCAGCAGCCAGACGGGATCCACGACGGGTGGCTACACCTTC.

The chain employs TRBV6-1 and TRBJ1-2; D ambiguous. Trimming removed 0 bases at V and 7 bases at J, with 12 bases between. The germline CDR1 and CDR2 sequences are MNHNS and SASEGT. There are 14 residues in the CDR3. CDR3 residues: CASSEAPRGSGYTF. The CDR3 bases are TGTGCCAGCAGTGAAGCACCCCGGGGTTCTGGCTACACCTTC.

This clone has a single count. In nucleotides, the CDR3 is TGTGCTGCCCGGGACAGGGGACTCTACGAGCAGTACTTC. Translation gives CAARDRGLYEQYF. The chain links TRBV30 to TRBJ2-7; 10 positions agree with TRBD1. The CDR3 contains 13 residues. Germline V gives CDR1 GTSNPN, CDR2 SVGIG (reference sequence).

The chain carries TRBV11-2 and TRBJ2-5, with D possibly matching TRBD2 (5 bases). The end of the DNA fits TRBJ2-7 better, so the J call may be wrong. Germline V CDR1 and CDR2: SGHAT, FQNNGV. This CDR3 has 13 residues. The CDR3 protein is CASSAGPAYEQYF. As DNA, the CDR3 is TGTGCCAGCAGCGCGGGCCCAGCCTACGAGCAGTACTTC.

The rearrangement joins TRBV28 to TRBJ1-2, with D maybe TRBD1 (5 bases). Germline V gene lookup returns CDR1 MDHEN and CDR2 SYDVKM. The length of the CDR3 is 12 residues. Between the trimmed V and J ends, which lost 4 bases and 8 bases, there was a span of 11 bases. CDR3 in amino acids: CASSSPREGYTF. As DNA, the CDR3 is TGTGCCAGCAGTTCCCCCAGGGAAGGCTACACCTTC.

The genes are TRBV5-1 and TRBJ2-7; a weak D match, TRBD2 (6 bases). This CDR3 has 15 amino acids. V shed 4 bases and J shed 0 bases, with 14 bases lying between them. In germline, CDR1 is SGHRS, CDR2 YFSETQ. The CDR3 nucleotides are TGCGCCAGCAGCCACGGGGGACGGAGCTCCTACGAGCAGTACTTC. It codes for CASSHGGRSSYEQYF.

In this sample, this clone turned up once. The rearrangement uses TRBV7-2 and TRBJ2-7; 14 nucleotides align to TRBD2. Germline assignment: CDR1 SGHTA and CDR2 FQGNSA. With 5 bases clipped from V and 3 bases from J, the junction kept 3 bases outside the gene matches. CDR3 size: 15 residues. CDR3 residues: CASSPGLAGGYEQYF. DNA of the CDR3: TGTGCCAGCAGCCCCGGACTAGCGGGGGGCTACGAGCAGTACTTC.

V gene TRBV4-3 combines with J gene TRBJ2-3; TRBD2 aligns across 7 bases. J lost 0 bases, V lost 1 base, and 7 bases had no gene match. The CDR3 is made up of 17 amino acids. Germline lookup yields CDR1 LGHNA and CDR2 YSLEER. The CDR3 spells CASSQGSSGSSTDTQYF. CDR3 bases: TGCGCCAGCAGCCAAGGGTCTAGCGGATCTAGCACAGATACGCAGTATTTT.

The chain links TRBV28 to TRBJ1-3; TRBD1 aligns across 7 bases. Germline V CDR1 and CDR2: MDHEN, SYDVKM. The CDR3 extends over 17 amino acids. V lost 6 bases to trimming and J lost 0 bases; unmatched junction nucleotides: 11. CDR3 region: CASSSLGTEDSGNTIYF. CDR3 in DNA: TGTGCCAGCAGCTCCTTAGGGACAGAAGACTCTGGAAACACCATATATTTT.

The J gene is TRBJ2-3, the V gene TRBV6-6; TRBD2 agrees at 14 bases. Unmatched junction bases numbered 9, after V lost 9 bases and J lost 4 bases. The CDR3 sequence is 16 residues long. Germline V lookup: CDR1 MNHNY, CDR2 SVGAGI (reference sequence). CDR3 sequence: CASVPGLAGVSDTQYF. The CDR3 coding sequence is TGTGCCAGTGTCCCGGGACTAGCGGGGGTGTCAGATACGCAGTATTTT.

This rearrangement joins TRBV4-2 to TRBJ2-1; 9 bases map to TRBD2. Germline V gives CDR1 LGHNA, CDR2 YNFKEQ. With V trimmed by 3 bases and J by 10 bases, 16 bases remained unmatched. The length of the CDR3 is 17 residues. As DNA, the CDR3 is TGTGCCAGCAGCCAGAGAAGGGTTGCGGGGGGGCCGGGGGAGCAGTTCTTC. Amino acid sequence: CASSQRRVAGGPGEQFF.

The J gene is TRBJ2-1, the V gene TRBV7-2; 13 bases map to TRBD2. The trim removed 2 bases at V and 8 bases at J, leaving 6 bases unmatched. Germline V gives CDR1 SGHTA, CDR2 FQGNSA. The CDR3 is made up of 16 amino acids. CDR3 loop: CASSLQGLAGEYEQFF. The CDR3 DNA reads as TGTGCCAGCAGCTTACAAGGACTAGCGGGAGAATATGAGCAGTTCTTC.

V usage is TRBV28 and J usage is TRBJ2-1; a possible D gene is TRBD1 (6 bases). CDR1 is MDHEN, CDR2 SYDVKM, per germline. The CDR3 extends over 17 amino acids. Trimming pared 5 bases from V and 0 bases from J, leaving 17 bases between. This CDR3 is CASSLIGGRSSYNEQFF. The CDR3 DNA follows: TGTGCCAGCAGTCTGATTGGGGGCCGGAGCTCCTACAATGAGCAGTTCTTC.

The chain carries TRBV5-8 and TRBJ1-1; 7 bases match TRBD1. Germline trimming cut 4 bases from V and 4 bases from J; bases unmatched to any gene: 4. This CDR3 is built from 13 residues. CDR1 and CDR2 (germline): SGHTS, YDEGEE. Written as DNA, the CDR3 is TGTGCCAGCAGCCTACGACAGGGCACTGAAGCTTTCTTT. This encodes CASSLRQGTEAFF. The full variable domain, its missing parts supplied by reference TRBV5-8 and TRBJ1-1, is EAGVTQSPTHLIKTRGQQATLRCSPISGHTSVYWYQQALGLGLQFLLWYDEGEERNRGNFPPRFSGRQFPNYSSELNVNALELEDSALYLCASSLRQGTEAFFGQGTRLTVV.

This clone was picked up a small number of times. This chain joins TRBV6-5 and TRBJ2-1; 7 nucleotides match TRBD2. This CDR3 region has 13 residues. The ends lost 4 bases at V and 15 bases at J; junction bases unmatched: 12. Germline V CDR1 and CDR2: MNHEY, SVGAGI. CDR3 region: CASSSHSGAPPFF. As DNA, the CDR3 is TGTGCCAGCAGTTCCCACAGCGGGGCCCCCCCGTTCTTC.